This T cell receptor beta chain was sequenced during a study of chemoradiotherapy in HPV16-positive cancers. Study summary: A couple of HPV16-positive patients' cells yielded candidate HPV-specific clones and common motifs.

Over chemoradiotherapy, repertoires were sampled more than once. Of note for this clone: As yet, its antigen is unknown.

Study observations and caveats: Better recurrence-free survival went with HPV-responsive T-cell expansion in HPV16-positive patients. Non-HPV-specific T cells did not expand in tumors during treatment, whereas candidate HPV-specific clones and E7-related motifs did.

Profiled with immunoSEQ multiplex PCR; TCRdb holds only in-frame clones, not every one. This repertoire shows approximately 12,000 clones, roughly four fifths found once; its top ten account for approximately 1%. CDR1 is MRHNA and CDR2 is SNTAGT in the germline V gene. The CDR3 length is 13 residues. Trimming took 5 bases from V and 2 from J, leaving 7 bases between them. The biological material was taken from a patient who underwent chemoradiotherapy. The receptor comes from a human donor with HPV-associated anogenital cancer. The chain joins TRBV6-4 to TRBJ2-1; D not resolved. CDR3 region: CASSQDAYNEQFF. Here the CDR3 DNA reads TGTGCCAGCAGTCAGGACGCCTACAATGAGCAGTTCTTC.